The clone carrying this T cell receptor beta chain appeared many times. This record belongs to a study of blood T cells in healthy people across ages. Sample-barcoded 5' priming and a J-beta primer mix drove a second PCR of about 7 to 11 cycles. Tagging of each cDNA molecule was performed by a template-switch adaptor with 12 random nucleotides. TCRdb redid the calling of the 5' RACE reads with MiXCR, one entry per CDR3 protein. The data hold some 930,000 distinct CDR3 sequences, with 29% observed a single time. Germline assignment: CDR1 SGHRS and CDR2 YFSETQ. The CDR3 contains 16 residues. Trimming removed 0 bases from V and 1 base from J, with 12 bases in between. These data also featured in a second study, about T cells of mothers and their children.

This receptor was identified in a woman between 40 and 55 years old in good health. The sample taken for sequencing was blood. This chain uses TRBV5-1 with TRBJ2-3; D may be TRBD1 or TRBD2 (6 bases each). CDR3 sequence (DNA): TGCGCCAGCAGCTTGGAGGGGGGTAGTCGCACAGATACGCAGTATTTT. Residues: CASSLEGGSRTDTQYF.